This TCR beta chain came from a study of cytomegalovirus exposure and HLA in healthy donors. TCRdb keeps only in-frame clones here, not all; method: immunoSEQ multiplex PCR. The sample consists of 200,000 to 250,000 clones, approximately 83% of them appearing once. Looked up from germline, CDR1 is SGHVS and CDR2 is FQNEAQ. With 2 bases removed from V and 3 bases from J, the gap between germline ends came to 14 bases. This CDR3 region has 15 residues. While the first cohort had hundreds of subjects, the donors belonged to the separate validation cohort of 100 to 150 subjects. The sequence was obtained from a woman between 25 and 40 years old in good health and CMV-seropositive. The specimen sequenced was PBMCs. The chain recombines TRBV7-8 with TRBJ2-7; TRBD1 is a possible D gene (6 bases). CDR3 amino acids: CASSLKRNRDYEQYF. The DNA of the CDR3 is TGTGCCAGCAGCTTAAAACGGAACAGGGACTACGAGCAGTACTTC. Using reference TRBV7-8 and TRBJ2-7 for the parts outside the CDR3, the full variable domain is GAGVSQSPRYKVAKRGQDVALRCDPISGHVSLFWYQQALGQGPEFLTYFQNEAQLDKSGLPSDRFFAERPEGSVSTLKIQRTQQEDSAVYLCASSLKRNRDYEQYFGPGTRLTVT.